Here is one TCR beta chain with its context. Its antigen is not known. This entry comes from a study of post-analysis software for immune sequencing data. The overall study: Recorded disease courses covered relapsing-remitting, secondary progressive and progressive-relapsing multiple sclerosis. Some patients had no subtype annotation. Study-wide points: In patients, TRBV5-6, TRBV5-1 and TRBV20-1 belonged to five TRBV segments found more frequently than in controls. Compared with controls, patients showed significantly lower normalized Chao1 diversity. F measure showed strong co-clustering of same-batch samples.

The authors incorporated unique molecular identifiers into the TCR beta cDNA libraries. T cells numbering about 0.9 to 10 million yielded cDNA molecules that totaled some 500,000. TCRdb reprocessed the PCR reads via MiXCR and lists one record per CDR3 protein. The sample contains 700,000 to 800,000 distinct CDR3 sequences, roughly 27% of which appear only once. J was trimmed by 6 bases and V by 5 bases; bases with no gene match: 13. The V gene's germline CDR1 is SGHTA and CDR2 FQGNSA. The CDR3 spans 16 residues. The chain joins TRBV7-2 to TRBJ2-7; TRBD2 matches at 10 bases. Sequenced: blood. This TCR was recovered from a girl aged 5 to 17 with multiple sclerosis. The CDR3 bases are TGTGCCAGCAGCCCTCAATGGGCTAGCGGGAGTGGCGAGCAGTACTTC. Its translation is CASSPQWASGSGEQYF.